This T cell receptor (beta chain) originates from a study of OX40 agonist ivuxolimab in advanced cancers. Study-level background: The study reported partial responses in three patients: one hepatocellular carcinoma, two cutaneous melanoma.

As regards this clone: The antigen remains undetermined.

The CDR3 length is 15 residues. The J segment lost 4 bases and the V segment lost 0 bases, leaving 3 bases of the junction unmatched. Per germline, CDR1 SGHRS and CDR2 YFSETQ. Findings and caveats of the study: With doses of 0.1-3.0 mg/kg, partial responders showed among the lowest clonal expansion. Normalized expansion of T-cell clones was also low for some nonresponders.

The protocol was immunoSEQ multiplex PCR, while the TCRdb copy is restricted to in-frame clones and leaves out a portion. The sample includes approximately 49,000 clones, 80% to 90% of them seen just once. The source is an adult with an advanced solid tumor such as melanoma, head and neck, liver or kidney cancer. The sequences come from CD4+ or CD8+ T cells sorted from blood, collected in a trial of the OX40 agonist ivuxolimab. The chain is built from TRBV5-1 and TRBJ2-1, with 8 bases lining up with TRBD1. The DNA of the CDR3 is TGCGCCAGCAGCTTGGACAGGGGGTCATACAATGAGCAGTTCTTC. This gives the protein CASSLDRGSYNEQFF.